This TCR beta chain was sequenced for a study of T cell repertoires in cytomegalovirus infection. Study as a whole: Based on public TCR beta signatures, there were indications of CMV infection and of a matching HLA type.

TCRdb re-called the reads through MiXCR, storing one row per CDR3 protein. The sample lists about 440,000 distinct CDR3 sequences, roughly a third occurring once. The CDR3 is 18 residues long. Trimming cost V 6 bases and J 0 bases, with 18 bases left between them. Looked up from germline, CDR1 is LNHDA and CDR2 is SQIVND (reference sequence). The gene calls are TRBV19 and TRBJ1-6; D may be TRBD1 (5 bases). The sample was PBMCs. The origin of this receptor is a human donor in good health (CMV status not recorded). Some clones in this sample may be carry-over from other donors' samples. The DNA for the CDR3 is TGTGCCAGTAGCTCTCAGGGCCTCACTGGCTCCTATAATTCACCCCTCCACTTT. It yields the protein CASSSQGLTGSYNSPLHF.